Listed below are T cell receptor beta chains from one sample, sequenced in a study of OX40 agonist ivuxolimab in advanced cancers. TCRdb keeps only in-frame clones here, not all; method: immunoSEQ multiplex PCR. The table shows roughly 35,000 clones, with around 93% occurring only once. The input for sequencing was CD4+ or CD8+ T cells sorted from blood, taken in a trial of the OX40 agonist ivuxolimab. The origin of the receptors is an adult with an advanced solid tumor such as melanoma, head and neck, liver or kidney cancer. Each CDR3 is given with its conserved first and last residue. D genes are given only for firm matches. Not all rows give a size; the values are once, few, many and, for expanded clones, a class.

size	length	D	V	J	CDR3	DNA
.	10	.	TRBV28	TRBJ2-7	CASSTYEQYF	TGTGCCAGCAGTACCTACGAGCAGTACTTC
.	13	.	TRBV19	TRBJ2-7	CASSAGTKYEQYF	TGTGCCAGTAGTGCCGGGACCAAGTACGAGCAGTACTTC
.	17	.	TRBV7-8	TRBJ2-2	CASRGGTGTKNTGELFF	TGTGCCAGCAGGGGCGGCACCGGGACAAAGAACACCGGGGAGCTGTTTTTT
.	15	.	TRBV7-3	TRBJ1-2	CASSELVGVDYGYTF	TGTGCCAGCAGCGAGCTAGTCGGGGTAGACTATGGCTACACCTTC
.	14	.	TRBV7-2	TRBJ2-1	CASSLILGDNEQFF	TGTGCCAGCAGCTTAATCTTGGGCGACAATGAGCAGTTCTTC
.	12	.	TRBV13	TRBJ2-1	CASSPSYNEQFF	TGTGCCAGCAGCCCCTCCTACAATGAGCAGTTCTTC
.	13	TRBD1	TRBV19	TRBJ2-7	CASSPGQFYEQYF	TGTGCCAGTAGTCCGGGACAGTTCTACGAGCAGTACTTC
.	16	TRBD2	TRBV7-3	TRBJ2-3	CASSLIAGGPADTQYF	TGTGCCAGCAGCTTAATAGCGGGAGGGCCTGCAGATACGCAGTATTTT
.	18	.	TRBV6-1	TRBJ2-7	CASSEVVLGRVKRYEQYF	TGTGCCAGCAGTGAAGTAGTGCTGGGAAGGGTAAAGAGGTACGAGCAGTACTTC
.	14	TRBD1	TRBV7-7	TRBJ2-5	CASSPDRGGETQYF	TGTGCTAGCAGCCCGGACAGGGGCGGAGAGACCCAGTACTTC
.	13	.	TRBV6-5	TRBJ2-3	CASSLRPGDTQYF	TGTGCCAGCAGCCTACGGCCAGGAGATACGCAGTATTTT
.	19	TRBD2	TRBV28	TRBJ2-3	CASSSPLLPSGSRTDTQYF	TGTGCCAGCAGTTCCCCTCTATTGCCTAGCGGGAGTAGGACAGATACGCAGTATTTT
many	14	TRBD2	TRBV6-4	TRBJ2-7	CASSELAGGNEQYF	TGTGCCAGCAGTGAACTAGCGGGAGGGAACGAGCAGTACTTC
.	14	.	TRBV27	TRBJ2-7	CASSLSVRAYEQYF	TGTGCCAGCAGTTTATCGGTCAGGGCATACGAGCAGTACTTC
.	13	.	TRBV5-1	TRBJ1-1	CASSLRGGTEAFF	TGCGCCAGCAGCTTAAGAGGCGGGACAGAAGCTTTCTTT
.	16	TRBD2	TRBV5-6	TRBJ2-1	CASSLGRAGEYNEQFF	TGTGCCAGCAGCTTGGGGCGGGCGGGAGAATACAATGAGCAGTTCTTC
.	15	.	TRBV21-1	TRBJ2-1	CASSKVLAAGHEQFF	TGTGCCAGCAGCAAAGTCCTAGCGGCTGGCCATGAGCAGTTCTTC
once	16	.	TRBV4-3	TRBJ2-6	CASSHLEGTGANVLTF	TGCGCCAGCAGCCACTTGGAGGGTACTGGGGCCAACGTCCTGACTTTC
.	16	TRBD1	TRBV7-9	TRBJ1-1	CASSTDRGRRDTEAFF	TGTGCCAGCAGCACCGACAGGGGGCGAAGGGACACTGAAGCTTTCTTT
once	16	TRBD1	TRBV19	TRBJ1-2	CASSRRDRVIEYGYTF	TGTGCCAGTAGCCGCAGAGACAGGGTAATTGAGTATGGCTACACCTTC
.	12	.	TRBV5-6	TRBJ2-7	CASTVDRYEQYF	TGTGCCAGCACCGTTGATCGCTACGAGCAGTACTTC
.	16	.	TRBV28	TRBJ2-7	CASRPTWGAFNYEQYF	TGTGCCAGCAGACCAACCTGGGGGGCGTTTAATTACGAGCAGTACTTC
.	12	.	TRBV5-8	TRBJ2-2	CASSLRTKELFF	TGTGCCAGCAGCTTGCGGACGAAGGAGCTGTTTTTT
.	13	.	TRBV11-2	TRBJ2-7	CASSLTGGYEQYF	TGTGCCAGCAGCTTAACCGGGGGCTACGAGCAGTACTTC
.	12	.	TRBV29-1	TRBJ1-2	CSFRTQAYGYTF	TGCAGCTTCAGAACCCAGGCCTATGGCTACACCTTC
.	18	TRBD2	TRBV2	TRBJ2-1	CASTLGLAGGGLWNEQFF	TGTGCCAGCACCCTTGGACTAGCGGGAGGGGGCTTATGGAATGAGCAGTTCTTC
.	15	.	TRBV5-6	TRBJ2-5	CASSFPLLNQETQYF	TGTGCCAGCAGCTTTCCCCTATTGAACCAAGAGACCCAGTACTTC
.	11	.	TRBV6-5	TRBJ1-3	CASRSGNTIYF	TGTGCCAGCAGGTCTGGAAACACCATATATTTT
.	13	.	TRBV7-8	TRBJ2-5	CASSLGIGETQYF	TGTGCCAGCAGCTTAGGAATTGGAGAGACCCAGTACTTC
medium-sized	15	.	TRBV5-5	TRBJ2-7	CASSPFGSGPYEQYF	TGTGCCAGCAGCCCCTTTGGGAGCGGCCCCTACGAGCAGTACTTC
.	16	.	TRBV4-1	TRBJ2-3	CASSQELTVRTDTQYF	TGCGCCAGCAGCCAAGAGTTGACAGTGCGCACAGATACGCAGTATTTT
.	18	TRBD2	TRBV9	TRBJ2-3	CASSPWGSGGELTDTQYF	TGTGCCAGCAGCCCCTGGGGTAGCGGGGGTGAACTCACAGATACGCAGTATTTT
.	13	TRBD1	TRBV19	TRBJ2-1	CASSEQGYNEQFF	TGTGCCAGTAGTGAACAGGGGTACAATGAGCAGTTCTTC
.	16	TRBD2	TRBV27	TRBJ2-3	CASLPGLAVFTDTQYF	TGTGCCAGTCTTCCGGGACTAGCGGTATTCACAGATACGCAGTATTTT
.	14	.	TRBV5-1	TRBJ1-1	CASSFRGKDTEAFF	TGCGCCAGCAGCTTCAGGGGTAAGGACACTGAAGCTTTCTTT
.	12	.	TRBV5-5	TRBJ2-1	CASSPWGDEQFF	TGTGCCAGCTCTCCTTGGGGGGATGAGCAGTTCTTC
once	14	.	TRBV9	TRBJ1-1	CASSSGGRPTEAFF	TGTGCCAGCAGCTCCGGGGGAAGGCCCACTGAAGCTTTCTTT
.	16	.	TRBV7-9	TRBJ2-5	CASSSGVGELSLEQYF	TGTGCCAGCAGCTCAGGGGTGGGAGAACTTTCTCTAGAGCAGTACTTC
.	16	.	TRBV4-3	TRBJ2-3	CASSQEVVAGVDTQYF	TGCGCCAGCAGCCAAGAGGTAGTCGCCGGCGTAGATACGCAGTATTTT
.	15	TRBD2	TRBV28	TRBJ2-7	CASSSLAGSSYEQYF	TGTGCCAGCAGTTCTCTAGCGGGTAGCTCCTACGAGCAGTACTTC
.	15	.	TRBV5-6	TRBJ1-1	CASSLTTGMNTEAFF	TGTGCCAGCAGCTTGACTACAGGGATGAACACTGAAGCTTTCTTT
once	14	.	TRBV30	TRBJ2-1	CARRAPGQFNEQFF	TGTGCCAGAAGGGCCCCAGGACAGTTCAATGAGCAGTTCTTC
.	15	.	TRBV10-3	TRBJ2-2	CAISEFPGATGELFF	TGTGCCATCAGTGAGTTCCCCGGGGCCACCGGGGAGCTGTTTTTT
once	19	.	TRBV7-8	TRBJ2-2	CASSPPARLVQKNTGELFF	TGTGCCAGCAGCCCACCAGCACGGCTAGTGCAAAAGAACACCGGGGAGCTGTTTTTT
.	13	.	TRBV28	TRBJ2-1	CASQTGDYNEQFF	TGTGCCAGCCAGACGGGTGACTACAATGAGCAGTTCTTC